Listed here are 26 T cell receptor beta chains from one sample, sequenced in a study of cytomegalovirus exposure and HLA in healthy donors (dated by TCRdb to between 2016 and 2019). Library preparation employed the immunoSEQ multiplex PCR assay. For the multiplex PCR, a mixture combining 60 forward primers for TCR Vbeta segments and 13 reverse primers for TCR Jbeta segments was used. Entries here come from immuneACCESS through TCRdb and include only in-frame sequences with V and J called. Some clones fail to appear in such tables; in the studies checked, an unresolved V gene covers under half of the shortfall, and the cause of the remainder is unknown. Recorded for this sample are about 150,000 clones; 85% of them occurred a single time. The ten largest account for 1% of the sample. The material sequenced was PBMCs. The receptors were gathered from a boy under 10 years old in good health and CMV-seronegative.

The V gene is TRBV2, the J gene TRBJ1-5; no clear D. The CDR3 has 13 residues. Trimming took 6 bases from V and 0 from J, leaving 6 bases between them. Germline CDR1 is SNHLY and CDR2 is FYNNEI. CDR3 in amino acids: CASRANSNQPQHF. The CDR3, as DNA: TGTGCCAGCAGAGCGAATAGCAATCAGCCCCAGCATTTT.

The rearrangement links TRBV10-3 to TRBJ2-2, with D maybe TRBD2 (6 bases). Germline V gene data show CDR1 as ENHRY and CDR2 as SYGVKD. CDR3 size: 14 residues. Between the trimmed V and J ends, which lost 9 bases and 3 bases, there was a span of 14 bases. The DNA of the CDR3 is TGTGCCATGAGCCGGGACTTATACACCGGGGAGCTGTTTTTT. Protein: CAMSRDLYTGELFF.

This chain joins TRBV5-1 and TRBJ2-3; possibly TRBD2 for D (6 bases). Trimming took 4 bases from V and 6 from J, leaving 9 bases between them. There are 12 residues in the CDR3. In germline, CDR1 is SGHRS, CDR2 YFSETQ. The CDR3 protein is CASSILADTQYF. CDR3 DNA sequence: TGCGCCAGCAGCATCCTAGCGGATACGCAGTATTTT.

The chain uses TRBV5-5 and TRBJ1-4; D remains ambiguous. The V and J ends lost 5 bases and 8 bases respectively, with 13 bases between them. The CDR3 loop spans 13 amino acids. The germline gives CDR1 SGHKS, CDR2 YYEKEE (reference sequence). The DNA of the CDR3 is TGTGCCAGCAGTCCTGGGCCTGGAGAAAAACTGTTTTTT. Its protein product is CASSPGPGEKLFF. Filled out from reference TRBV5-5 and TRBJ1-4, the complete variable domain reads DAGVTQSPTHLIKTRGQQVTLRCSPISGHKSVSWYQQVLGQGPQFIFQYYEKEERGRGNFPDRFSARQFPNYSSELNVNALLLGDSALYLCASSPGPGEKLFFGSGTQLSVL.

V and J are TRBV27 and TRBJ2-7; D is possibly TRBD2 (6 bases). Trimming took 7 bases from V and 3 from J, leaving 19 bases between them. This CDR3 is built from 15 residues. Per the germline V gene, CDR1 is MNHEY and CDR2 is SMNVEV (reference sequence). CDR3 nucleotide sequence: TGTGCCAGCACTACTCTTGGCGGGGTGATCTACGAGCAGTACTTC. Translation gives CASTTLGGVIYEQYF.

CDR3 loop: CASSQVGGAHNEQFF. In DNA form, the CDR3 reads TGTGCCAGCAGCCAAGTTGGCGGAGCCCACAATGAGCAGTTCTTC. The chain uses TRBV14 and TRBJ2-1; D is unclear. The germline V gene encodes CDR1 SGHDN and CDR2 FVKESK. CDR3 length: 15 residues. The germline V and J ends were trimmed by 1 base and 5 bases, with 12 bases remaining between them.

The J gene is TRBJ1-4, the V gene TRBV28; no firm D call. Trimming took 5 bases from V and 4 from J, leaving 14 bases between them. The CDR3 loop spans 15 amino acids. Germline CDR1 MDHEN, CDR2 SYDVKM. Here the CDR3 reads CASSPSRGHNEKLFF. CDR3 DNA sequence: TGTGCCAGCAGTCCATCCCGCGGCCATAATGAAAAACTGTTTTTT. Complete variable domain (other parts from reference TRBV28 and TRBJ1-4): DVKVTQSSRYLVKRTGEKVFLECVQDMDHENMFWYRQDPGLGLRLIYFSYDVKMKEKGDIPEGYSVSREKKERFSLILESASTNQTSMYLCASSPSRGHNEKLFFGSGTQLSVL.

V gene TRBV4-1 combines with J gene TRBJ2-4, with 9 bases aligning to TRBD2. V dropped 2 bases and J dropped 8; count of bases not matched to a gene: 4. This CDR3 is 14 amino acids long. Germline CDR1 reads MGHRA; CDR2 reads YSYEKL. The CDR3 region has the DNA TGCGCCAGCAGCCAACGGCGGGAGGGAGACATTCAGTACTTC. Residues: CASSQRREGDIQYF.

This clone was observed a few times. The V call is TRBV6-6, the J call TRBJ2-3, with 11 positions matching TRBD2. Germline V gene sequence: CDR1 MNHNY, CDR2 SVGAGI (reference sequence). The CDR3 sequence is 15 residues long. V gave up 6 bases and J gave up 6 bases; unmatched junction bases: 8. The CDR3 bases are TGTGCCAGCAGCCGAACTAGCGGGAGAGGGGATACGCAGTATTTT. It specifies CASSRTSGRGDTQYF.

This chain joins TRBV5-1 and TRBJ2-2, with 8 nucleotides matching TRBD1. The CDR3 has 16 amino acids. Germline CDR1 SGHRS, CDR2 YFSETQ. Trimming at V came to 0 bases and at J to 5 bases, leaving 6 bases not matched to a gene. The CDR3 DNA reads as TGCGCCAGCAGCTTGGCCCCAGGGGGCGCAACCGGGGAGCTGTTTTTT. Protein sequence: CASSLAPGGATGELFF.

The J gene is TRBJ1-4, the V gene TRBV19; weak D call: TRBD1 (6 bases). Germline CDR1 is LNHDA and CDR2 is SQIVND (reference sequence). The CDR3 contains 15 residues. Trimming pared 8 bases from V and 0 bases from J, leaving 13 bases between. The CDR3 bases are TGTGCCAGTCGCAAACAGGGTGCAACTAATGAAAAACTGTTTTTT. This sequence encodes CASRKQGATNEKLFF.

As concerns this clone: Sequence at one end of the junction differs from germline and may be a read error. This chain links TRBV7-9 with TRBJ2-2; D may be TRBD2 (6 bases). Germline CDR1 reads SEHNR; CDR2 reads FQNEAQ (reference sequence). CDR3 length: 14 amino acids. CDR3 in amino acids: CSSRILGSAGELFF. The CDR3 DNA reads as TGTTCCAGCAGAATCCTCGGGAGTGCCGGGGAGCTGTTTTTT.

V gene TRBV4-1 combines with J gene TRBJ1-5, with D possibly being TRBD1 (6 bases). The V gene lost 3 bases and the J gene lost 7 bases, with 10 bases spanning the gap. Germline CDR1 is MGHRA and CDR2 is YSYEKL. This CDR3 has 13 amino acids. The CDR3, as DNA: TGCGCCAGCAGCCACAGACAGGAACAGCCCCAGCATTTT. Its protein product is CASSHRQEQPQHF.

This chain links TRBV15 with TRBJ1-5; 10 nucleotides align to TRBD1. The CDR3 loop spans 17 amino acids. CDR1 is LNHNV and CDR2 is YYDKDF in the germline V gene (reference sequence). The trim removed 0 bases at V and 2 bases at J, leaving 4 bases unmatched. The CDR3 coding sequence is TGTGCCACCAGCAGAGATTGGGACAGGGGTGGCAATCAGCCCCAGCATTTT. It is translated as CATSRDWDRGGNQPQHF.

This clone was recorded once. The chain combines TRBV5-1 with TRBJ2-5, with TRBD1 matching over 8 bases. The CDR3 is made up of 16 amino acids. The V gene's germline CDR1 is SGHRS and CDR2 YFSETQ. The trim removed 1 base at V and 0 bases at J, leaving 5 bases unmatched. DNA for the CDR3: TGCGCCAGCAGCTTGTCTACAGGGGGATACCAAGAGACCCAGTACTTC. As protein: CASSLSTGGYQETQYF.

The rearrangement joins TRBV6-1 to TRBJ1-2, with TRBD1 identical over 7 bases. CDR1 is MNHNS, CDR2 SASEGT, per germline. Trimming cost V 7 bases and J 8 bases; bases outside gene matches: 4. The CDR3 is made up of 11 amino acids. The CDR3 nucleotides read TGTGCCAGCATGGACAGGAGCGGCTACACCTTC. It yields the protein CASMDRSGYTF.

This clone was picked up one time. The chain has TRBV18 and TRBJ2-7, with D maybe TRBD1 (6 bases). Between the trimmed V and J ends, which lost 2 bases and 5 bases, there was a span of 10 bases. The germline gives CDR1 KGHSH, CDR2 LQKENI. There are 13 residues in the CDR3. The CDR3 sequence is CASSPTGSNEQYV. CDR3 coding DNA: TGTGCCAGCTCACCAACAGGGAGCAACGAGCAGTACGTC.

The rearrangement uses TRBV12-2 and TRBJ1-1; TRBD1 is taken as the D call from the table, unchecked against the DNA. TRBV12-2 is a recognized pseudogene. The CDR3 has 15 amino acids. The CDR3 is CASRLGIGPITEAFF. CDR3 DNA: TGTGCAAGTCGCTTAGGCATTGGGCCAATCACTGAAGCTTTCTTT.

This clone showed up just once. The V and J genes are TRBV13 and TRBJ1-2; TRBD1 might be the D (6 bases). Germline lookup yields CDR1 PRHDT and CDR2 FYEKMQ (reference sequence). This CDR3 contains 12 residues. V was cut by 5 bases and J by 6 bases, with 10 bases left in between. This CDR3 is CASSEGHHGYTF. CDR3 sequence (DNA): TGTGCCAGCAGCGAGGGACACCATGGCTACACCTTC.

The V gene is TRBV28, the J gene TRBJ1-1, with D possibly TRBD1 on 5 matching bases. V was shortened by 5 bases and J by 2 bases, with 18 bases between the two germline ends. Germline CDR1 MDHEN, CDR2 SYDVKM. The CDR3 contains 16 residues. The DNA of the CDR3 is TGTGCCAGCAGTGCCCGACGCAGGGAATTAAACACTGAAGCTTTCTTT. Translation gives CASSARRRELNTEAFF.

Comments on this clone: Different DNA sequences within this sample yield the same CDR3. The gene calls are TRBV5-1 and TRBJ1-1, with a weak D call TRBD1 (6 bases). The V end was cut by 3 bases, the J end by 1 base, with 10 bases between. The germline V gene encodes CDR1 SGHRS and CDR2 YFSETQ. CDR3 length: 14 amino acids. CDR3: CASSSGHPNTEAFF. CDR3 nucleotides: TGCGCCAGCAGCTCGGGACACCCGAACACTGAAGCTTTCTTT.

This clone occurred a few times. The chain has TRBV25-1 and TRBJ1-5; D not certain. Germline CDR1 MGHDK, CDR2 SYGVNS. This CDR3 comprises 12 residues. Trimming removed 6 bases at V and 4 bases at J, with 7 bases between. Here the CDR3 reads CASRGSNQPQHF. The CDR3 DNA is TGTGCCAGCAGGGGCTCGAATCAGCCCCAGCATTTT.

The rearrangement links TRBV7-9 to TRBJ2-2; 7 nucleotides line up with TRBD2. With V trimmed by 5 bases and J by 3 bases, 6 bases remained unmatched. Per the germline V gene, CDR1 is SEHNR and CDR2 is FQNEAQ (reference sequence). This CDR3 contains 15 residues. The DNA of the CDR3 is TGTGCCAGCAGCCACACTAGCGCAGACACCGGGGAGCTGTTTTTT. Encoded protein: CASSHTSADTGELFF.

The rearrangement links TRBV6-1 to TRBJ2-7; 11 bases fit TRBD1. V shed 5 bases, J shed 5 bases, and the junction held 8 bases outside the gene matches. This CDR3 contains 15 residues. Germline V gives CDR1 MNHNS, CDR2 SASEGT. The CDR3 spells CASSHRDRGSNEQYF. The CDR3 nucleotides read TGTGCCAGCAGTCACCGGGACAGGGGGTCGAACGAGCAGTACTTC.

CDR3 in DNA: TGCGCCAGCAGCTTGACAGGGGAAAATGAAAAACTGTTTTTT. Protein sequence: CASSLTGENEKLFF. The V gene is TRBV5-1, the J gene TRBJ1-4, with 7 positions matching TRBD1. From germline, CDR1 is SGHRS and CDR2 YFSETQ. V trimming: 1 base; J trimming: 5 bases; junction bases outside the gene matches: 2. The CDR3 runs to 14 residues.

Points on this clone: Other DNA sequences in the same sample also yield this CDR3. V is TRBV9 and J is TRBJ1-5; 8 bases line up with TRBD1. CDR3 length: 15 residues. In germline, CDR1 is SGDLS, CDR2 YYNGEE. The V and J ends lost 2 bases and 2 bases, in that order; junction bases with no gene match: 3. The CDR3 region is CASSVGQGGNQPQHF. The CDR3 nucleotides are TGTGCCAGCAGCGTCGGACAGGGAGGCAATCAGCCCCAGCATTTT.